The 21 T cell receptor beta chains below all came from one sample that was sequenced in a study of radiation and T cells in renal cell carcinoma. Time point reported: blood 2 weeks post-SBRT. The treatment here: 15 Gy SBRT to primary tumor, nephrectomy 4 weeks later. The data were produced by immunoSEQ multiplex PCR, yet TCRdb's version contains in-frame clones alone and is incomplete. The table has roughly 130,000 clones, around 90% seen once. This material consisted of blood, taken from a patient whose treatment included radiotherapy and nephrectomy. These receptor sequences come from a woman aged 65 to 85 with renal cell carcinoma.

The rearrangement links TRBV7-2 to TRBJ2-2; perhaps TRBD2 as D (6 bases). CDR3 length: 16 residues. The germline V gene encodes CDR1 SGHTA and CDR2 FQGNSA. V lost 5 bases, J lost 0 bases, and 13 bases lay in between. The CDR3 spells CASSRSGTPNTGELFF. The CDR3 nucleotides are TGTGCCAGCAGCCGCTCCGGGACTCCGAACACCGGGGAGCTGTTTTTT.

This clone showed up just once. Germline and junction disagree at one end, which may indicate a read error. The chain uses TRBV4-2 and TRBJ2-7, with 8 bases aligning to TRBD1. CDR1 and CDR2 from the germline V gene are LGHNA and YNFKEQ. This CDR3 contains 14 residues. The CDR3 nucleotides read TGTGCCAGCAGCCATGGACAGGGTTCCTCCGAGCAGTACTTC. Protein product: CASSHGQGSSEQYF.

Notes on this clone: Mismatch with germline at one junction end may stem from a read error. V and J are TRBV7-3 and TRBJ2-5; tentative D call: TRBD2 (5 bases). The CDR3 is made up of 14 amino acids. Germline V gives CDR1 SGHTA, CDR2 FQGTGA. The CDR3 loop is CASSFKSGQGTQYF. The CDR3 bases are TGTGCCAGCAGCTTCAAAAGCGGTCAAGGGACCCAGTACTTC.

This chain uses TRBV10-3 with TRBJ2-3; TRBD2 aligns across 11 bases. V gave up 3 bases and J gave up 0 bases; unmatched junction bases: 8. The CDR3 totals 18 residues. The V gene's germline CDR1 is ENHRY and CDR2 SYGVKD. As DNA, the CDR3 is TGTGCCATCAGTGAAAGGCTAGCGGGGGGATCTAGCACAGATACGCAGTATTTT. Its protein product is CAISERLAGGSSTDTQYF.

The CDR3 DNA follows: TGTGCCAGCAGTCGGGAGGCCTCTGGGGCCAACGTCCTGACTTTC. It codes for CASSREASGANVLTF. This chain joins TRBV6-4 and TRBJ2-6; 7 positions match TRBD2. After removal of 5 bases from V and 0 bases from J, the junction contained 1 base not matched to a gene. The germline V gene has CDR1 MRHNA and CDR2 SNTAGT. The CDR3 is 15 amino acids.

V and J are TRBV5-8 and TRBJ1-2, with TRBD1 matching 10 bases. CDR1 SGHTS and CDR2 YDEGEE come from the germline V gene. The CDR3 has 18 residues. J gave up 0 bases and V 0 bases, and 8 bases lay outside the gene matches. CDR3 nucleotide sequence: TGTGCCAGCAGCTTGGCCGGACAGGGGGTCGTCGCTAACTATGGCTACACCTTC. Its protein product is CASSLAGQGVVANYGYTF.

V gene TRBV5-1 combines with J gene TRBJ2-3; TRBD2 matches 8 bases. Trimming at V came to 4 bases and at J to 1 base, leaving 2 bases not matched to a gene. The CDR3 has 14 residues. The germline gives CDR1 SGHRS, CDR2 YFSETQ. The CDR3 nucleotides are TGCGCCAGCAGCCCCGGGGGGGGCACAGATACGCAGTATTTT. Protein sequence: CASSPGGGTDTQYF.

J is TRBJ2-2 and V is TRBV27, with a tentative D call TRBD2 (5 bases). This CDR3 comprises 11 residues. Germline CDR1 reads MNHEY; CDR2 reads SMNVEV (reference sequence). V lost 8 bases, J lost 5 bases, and 6 bases lay in between. The chain's CDR3 is CASSGTGELFF. In DNA form, the CDR3 reads TGTGCCAGCTCGGGGACCGGGGAGCTGTTTTTT.

The chain is built from TRBV28 and TRBJ2-5, with 7 bases fitting TRBD2. The CDR3 length is 13 residues. Germline assignment: CDR1 MDHEN and CDR2 SYDVKM. The V segment lost 7 bases and the J segment 4 bases; nucleotides outside the gene matches: 6. CDR3 sequence reads: CASKSWGGETQYF. The DNA for the CDR3 is TGTGCCAGCAAGTCTTGGGGGGGAGAGACCCAGTACTTC.

The chain links TRBV28 to TRBJ2-7, with TRBD1 matching 7 bases. The CDR3 totals 14 residues. Germline trimming cut 6 bases from V and 3 bases from J; bases unmatched to any gene: 8. The germline CDR1 and CDR2 sequences are MDHEN and SYDVKM. The CDR3 sequence: CASRLTGQIYEQYF. CDR3 nucleotides: TGTGCCAGCAGACTGACAGGGCAAATCTACGAGCAGTACTTC.

The chain joins TRBV7-9 to TRBJ2-4; 11 bases align to TRBD2. Germline loops: CDR1 SEHNR, CDR2 FQNEAQ (reference sequence). The CDR3 contains 15 residues. J was trimmed by 5 bases and V by 5 bases; bases with no gene match: 5. The CDR3 bases are TGTGCCAGCAGCCCAACTAGCGGGGGAGAAAACATTCAGTACTTC. Translating it yields CASSPTSGGENIQYF.

The chain employs TRBV6-5 and TRBJ1-3, with D possibly being TRBD1 (6 bases). The germline V and J ends were trimmed by 5 bases and 3 bases, with 14 bases remaining between them. Germline V gene sequence: CDR1 MNHEY, CDR2 SVGAGI. CDR3 size: 15 residues. The CDR3 DNA is TGTGCCAGCAGTACTCTGGGGGGCGGTGGAAACACCATATATTTT. Translation gives CASSTLGGGGNTIYF.

J is TRBJ2-7 and V is TRBV29-1; 9 nucleotides line up with TRBD1. Germline CDR1 reads SQVTM; CDR2 reads ANQGSEA. The CDR3 spans 15 residues. V trimming: 0 bases; J trimming: 6 bases; junction bases outside the gene matches: 9. The CDR3 DNA sequence: TGCAGCGTTGAAGACCCGACAGGGGGGTTTAGCGAGCAGTACTTC. Protein product: CSVEDPTGGFSEQYF.

J is TRBJ2-1 and V is TRBV4-2; 8 bases line up with TRBD2. From germline, CDR1 is LGHNA and CDR2 YNFKEQ. With 4 bases clipped from V and 0 bases from J, the junction kept 5 bases outside the gene matches. The CDR3 contains 16 residues. The chain's CDR3 is CASSRTSGASYNEQFF. Written as DNA, the CDR3 is TGTGCCAGCAGCCGCACTAGCGGCGCCTCCTACAATGAGCAGTTCTTC.

This sequence joins TRBV5-1 and TRBJ2-5; 7 positions match TRBD1. The trim removed 5 bases at V and 2 bases at J, leaving 6 bases unmatched. This CDR3 contains 14 residues. CDR1 SGHRS and CDR2 YFSETQ come from the germline V gene. In DNA form, the CDR3 reads TGCGCCAGCAGACTTCGACAGGGTCAAGAGACCCAGTACTTC. Its translation: CASRLRQGQETQYF.

This chain connects TRBV6-6 to TRBJ2-4; TRBD1 agrees at 10 bases. Germline V gene data show CDR1 as MNHNY and CDR2 as SVGAGI (reference sequence). The CDR3 totals 16 residues. V lost 5 bases to trimming and J lost 2 bases; unmatched junction nucleotides: 6. This CDR3 is CASSLRDRGTKNIQYF. CDR3 sequence (DNA): TGTGCCAGCAGTCTCCGGGACAGGGGAACCAAAAACATTCAGTACTTC.

This clone showed up just a few times. The chain has TRBV7-2 and TRBJ2-4; weak D call: TRBD2 (5 bases). The CDR3 extends over 13 amino acids. Germline V gene data show CDR1 as SGHTA and CDR2 as FQGNSA. Trimming shortened V by 5 bases and J by 8 bases, and 13 bases separated the two germline ends. The CDR3 sequence is CASSPLGVYIQYF. CDR3 bases: TGTGCCAGCAGCCCCCTCGGGGTATACATTCAGTACTTC. Supplemented by reference TRBV7-2 and TRBJ2-4, the full variable domain reads GAGVSQSPSNKVTEKGKDVELRCDPISGHTALYWYRQSLGQGLEFLIYFQGNSAPDKSGLPSDRFSAERTGGSVSTLTIQRTQQEDSAVYLCASSPLGVYIQYFGAGTRLSVL.

The V call is TRBV7-9, the J call TRBJ1-1; D ambiguous. Germline V gene data show CDR1 as SEHNR and CDR2 as FQNEAQ (reference sequence). The CDR3 sequence is 15 residues long. The germline V and J ends were trimmed by 5 bases and 1 base, with 14 bases remaining between them. DNA for the CDR3: TGTGCCAGCAGCGCCGACACGATATGGAACACTGAAGCTTTCTTT. This encodes CASSADTIWNTEAFF.

The V and J genes are TRBV28 and TRBJ1-1; perhaps TRBD1 as D (6 bases). The CDR3 runs to 14 residues. CDR1 MDHEN and CDR2 SYDVKM come from the germline V gene. The V end lost 2 bases, the J end lost 1 base, and 8 bases lay between the germline ends. The chain's CDR3 is CASSLHRANTEAFF. The CDR3 DNA reads as TGTGCCAGCAGTTTACACAGGGCGAACACTGAAGCTTTCTTT.

This clone was seen a handful of times. This chain joins TRBV7-2 and TRBJ2-1; possibly TRBD1 for D (6 bases). With 8 bases removed from V and 9 bases from J, the gap between germline ends came to 17 bases. There are 13 residues in the CDR3. Germline V gene sequence: CDR1 SGHTA, CDR2 FQGNSA. The CDR3 loop reads CASDKSGVAEQFF. CDR3 sequence (DNA): TGTGCCAGCGACAAGTCAGGGGTCGCTGAGCAGTTCTTC.

This clone has just one count. The chain is built from TRBV11-2 and TRBJ1-2; D may be TRBD1 (5 bases). Trimming removed 0 bases at V and 4 bases at J, with 9 bases between. Germline CDR1 and CDR2: SGHAT and FQNNGV. The CDR3 is 14 residues long. CDR3 sequence: CASSLEWQGYGYTF. The CDR3 region has the DNA TGTGCCAGCAGCTTAGAATGGCAGGGCTATGGCTACACCTTC.